This TCR beta chain was obtained from a study of blood T cell repertoires in COVID-19. Whole-study context: The origin of the acute and convalescent COVID-19 samples was the United States, Italy and Spain. T cells, B-cell-depleted T cells, or PBMCs supplied cDNA or gDNA.

How the authors handled the data: Researchers report that nucleated cell counts were estimated from reference gene primer amplification. The protocol was immunoSEQ multiplex PCR, while the TCRdb copy is restricted to in-frame clones and leaves out a portion. That table supplies the V and J calls and clone size; D and trimming were determined from the DNA. The data show some 230,000 clones, 84% seen once. The germline V gene has CDR1 MDHEN and CDR2 SYDVKM. The CDR3 consists of 20 residues. Unmatched junction bases numbered 16, after V lost 1 base and J lost 3 bases. The sequenced sample consisted of peripheral blood. The sequence derives from a woman aged 25 to 39 who had recovered from COVID-19. V gene TRBV28 combines with J gene TRBJ1-5; 9 bases fit TRBD1. CDR3 loop: CASSLYWGAAGQGINQPQHF. The DNA for the CDR3 is TGTGCCAGCAGTTTATATTGGGGAGCGGCCGGACAGGGGATCAATCAGCCCCAGCATTTT. The variable domain in full, completed from reference TRBV28 and TRBJ1-5, reads DVKVTQSSRYLVKRTGEKVFLECVQDMDHENMFWYRQDPGLGLRLIYFSYDVKMKEKGDIPEGYSVSREKKERFSLILESASTNQTSMYLCASSLYWGAAGQGINQPQHFGDGTRLSIL.